Listed below are T cell receptor beta chains from one sample, sequenced in a study of cytomegalovirus exposure and HLA in healthy donors. This table comes from immunoSEQ multiplex PCR, and its TCRdb copy is limited to in-frame clones, with some not included. The profile shows 150,000 or so clones, 70% to 80% of them singletons. Sequenced material: PBMCs. The receptors come from a man aged 30-40 years in good health and CMV-seropositive. CDR3s include the opening cysteine and the closing phenylalanine or tryptophan. D genes are given only for firm matches. Expanded clones get a size class; other rows say once, few or many, or leave the size out.

clone size	D gene	V gene	J gene	CDR3 protein	CDR3 DNA
NA	TRBD2	TRBV28	TRBJ2-7	CAAGGTYEQYF	TGTGCGGCGGGAGGGACCTACGAGCAGTACTTC
NA	TRBD1	TRBV6-5	TRBJ2-1	CASSYSDRGGNEQFF	TGTGCCAGCAGTTACTCGGACAGGGGGGGGAATGAGCAGTTCTTC
NA	TRBD1	TRBV5-1	TRBJ1-6	CASSIRQGGNSPLHF	TGCGCCAGCAGCATCCGACAGGGAGGAAATTCACCCCTCCACTTT
NA	NA	TRBV10-1	TRBJ2-1	CASSADTVYNEQFF	TGCGCCAGCAGTGCGGACACTGTATACAATGAGCAGTTCTTC
NA	NA	TRBV30	TRBJ2-1	CAWSFLAGANNEQFF	TGTGCCTGGAGTTTTCTCGCGGGGGCGAACAATGAGCAGTTCTTC
few	NA	TRBV27	TRBJ2-1	CASSPGSTYNEQFF	TGTGCCAGCAGTCCCGGGAGTACCTACAATGAGCAGTTCTTC
few	TRBD2	TRBV4-1	TRBJ2-5	CASRWGSGGAEETQYF	TGCGCCAGCAGATGGGGTAGCGGGGGGGCCGAGGAGACCCAGTACTTC
NA	TRBD1	TRBV7-6	TRBJ2-7	CASSLGSSRGPAYEQYF	TGTGCCAGCAGCTTAGGGAGTAGTAGGGGGCCGGCTTACGAGCAGTACTTC
NA	NA	TRBV27	TRBJ1-6	CASRVGERGSPLHF	TGTGCCAGCAGGGTCGGGGAGCGGGGGTCACCCCTCCACTTT
NA	NA	TRBV27	TRBJ2-3	CASSILGLPSDTQYF	TGTGCCAGCAGCATCCTGGGACTCCCGTCAGATACGCAGTATTTT
NA	NA	TRBV4-3	TRBJ2-3	CASSLTGGGTDTQYF	TGCGCCAGCAGTCTGACGGGCGGGGGCACAGATACGCAGTATTTT
NA	NA	TRBV6-4	TRBJ1-6	CASSDSLPGNSPLHF	TGTGCCAGCAGTGACTCGCTCCCAGGTAATTCACCCCTCCACTTT
NA	TRBD1	TRBV28	TRBJ1-4	CASSSGGAQDNEKLFF	TGTGCCAGCAGTTCAGGGGGCGCTCAGGACAATGAAAAACTGTTTTTT
NA	TRBD1	TRBV4-2	TRBJ2-1	CASSQAFQGGRGINEQFF	TGTGCCAGCAGCCAAGCCTTCCAAGGGGGCAGGGGGATCAATGAGCAGTTCTTC
NA	NA	TRBV15	TRBJ2-3	CATSKLGQSTDTQYF	TGTGCCACCAGCAAACTAGGCCAAAGCACAGATACGCAGTATTTT
NA	TRBD2	TRBV9	TRBJ2-5	CASSVAGGPRETQYF	TGTGCCAGCAGCGTAGCGGGGGGGCCTCGGGAGACCCAGTACTTC